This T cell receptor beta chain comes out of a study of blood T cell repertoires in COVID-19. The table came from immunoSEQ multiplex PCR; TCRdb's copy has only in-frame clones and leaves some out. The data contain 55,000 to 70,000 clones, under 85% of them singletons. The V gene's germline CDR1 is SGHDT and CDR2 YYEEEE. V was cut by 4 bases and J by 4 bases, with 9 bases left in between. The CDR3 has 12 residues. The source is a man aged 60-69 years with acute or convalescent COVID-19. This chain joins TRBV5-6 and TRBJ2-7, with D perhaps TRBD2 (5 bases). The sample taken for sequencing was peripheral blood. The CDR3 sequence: CASSPGKYEQYF. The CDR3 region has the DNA TGTGCCAGCAGCCCGGGGAAATACGAGCAGTACTTC.